This entry is about one T cell receptor (beta chain). The CDR3 covers 13 residues. The germline CDR1 and CDR2 sequences are MNHEY and SVGAGI. Trimming removed 1 base at V and 8 bases at J, with 11 bases between. Adults between about 18 and 95 years of age took part from 20 to 25 US areas. Donors of Cohort 3 who recovered were those that had two negative PCRs, clearance, or symptom resolution. The data are from a study of blood T cell repertoires in COVID-19. Study information: Whether acute or convalescent, the COVID-19 samples came from the United States, Italy and Spain.

The data were produced by immunoSEQ multiplex PCR, yet TCRdb's version contains in-frame clones alone and is incomplete. The data hold approximately 170,000 clones, with less than 90% observed a single time. J is TRBJ1-1 and V is TRBV6-5; no reliable D call. Sequencing was performed on PBMCs or T cells enriched from blood (not recorded which). This clonotype originated in a woman in her 50s who had recovered from COVID-19. The CDR3 region is CASSYWGGEEAFF. CDR3 coding DNA: TGTGCCAGCAGTTACTGGGGTGGGGAGGAAGCTTTCTTT.